A selection of T cell receptor beta chains follows, all from one sample in a study of shared T cell receptors in the human thymus. This table comes from immunoSEQ multiplex PCR, and its TCRdb copy is limited to in-frame clones, with some not included. Of 600,000 to 900,000 clones listed, roughly 88% are singletons. These data also featured in a second study, about human thymus T cells.

The specimen was thymocytes. The receptors were sampled from a girl less than two years old with a congenital heart defect. The CDR3 runs from the conserved cysteine through the conserved F or W. D genes are given only for firm matches. Size is omitted from some rows. Given values are once, few, many or a class for expanded clones.

NA	TRBV25-1	TRBJ2-5	TRBD1	CASSRDRGREKTQYF	TGTGCCAGCTCTCGGGACAGGGGGAGAGAAAAGACCCAGTACTTC
NA	TRBV27	TRBJ2-5	NA	CASSPSYRDRETQYF	TGTGCCAGCAGCCCGTCATACAGGGACCGAGAGACCCAGTACTTC
NA	TRBV28	TRBJ2-7	NA	CASKGPEQYF	TGTGCCAGCAAGGGGCCCGAGCAGTACTTC
few	TRBV5-1	TRBJ1-2	TRBD1	CASSYGQDDAFNYGYTF	TGCGCCAGCAGCTACGGACAGGATGATGCTTTTAATTATGGCTACACCTTC
NA	TRBV6-1	TRBJ2-1	TRBD2	CASSEAEALAGEPKINEQFF	TGTGCCAGCAGTGAAGCGGAGGCACTAGCGGGGGAACCTAAAATTAATGAGCAGTTCTTC
NA	TRBV6-1	TRBJ2-7	TRBD2	CASQFKSGAEYEQYF	TGTGCCAGTCAGTTTAAGAGCGGGGCCGAATACGAGCAGTACTTC
NA	TRBV6-6	TRBJ1-3	NA	CASSYSPSSGNTIYF	TGTGCCAGCAGTTACTCGCCGAGCTCTGGAAACACCATATATTTT
NA	TRBV19	TRBJ1-2	TRBD1	CACRPGTGEPYGYTF	TGTGCCTGTCGACCCGGGACAGGGGAACCCTATGGCTACACCTTC
NA	TRBV6-1	TRBJ1-5	NA	CASSERRRVYSNQPQHF	TGTGCCAGCAGTGAACGGCGACGGGTCTATAGCAATCAGCCCCAGCATTTT
NA	TRBV27	TRBJ2-7	NA	CASSPSAGVSYEQYF	TGTGCCAGCAGTCCCTCGGCAGGGGTCTCCTACGAGCAGTACTTC
once	TRBV11-2	TRBJ1-2	NA	CASSLDYVRLWTDFYGYTF	TGTGCCAGCAGCTTAGACTACGTTCGACTATGGACCGACTTCTATGGCTACACCTTC
once	TRBV13	TRBJ2-2	NA	CATSSGGHKNTGELFF	TGTGCCACCTCGTCGGGGGGCCATAAGAACACCGGGGAGCTGTTTTTT
NA	TRBV6-1	TRBJ1-5	TRBD1	CASSEGLGTGNNQPQHF	TGTGCCAGCAGTGAAGGGTTGGGGACAGGGAACAATCAGCCCCAGCATTTT
NA	TRBV6-1	TRBJ1-6	NA	CASSERRPNSPLHF	TGTGCCAGCAGTGAGAGGCGGCCTAATTCACCCCTCCACTTT
NA	TRBV18	TRBJ1-6	NA	CASSPSGSNSPLHF	TGTGCCAGCTCACCTAGCGGGAGTAATTCACCCCTCCACTTT
NA	TRBV28	TRBJ1-1	NA	CASSLPVAGSTEAFF	TGTGCCAGCAGTTTACCCGTGGCAGGTTCTACTGAAGCTTTCTTT
NA	TRBV7-9	TRBJ1-4	TRBD1	CASSSDRGEGEKLFF	TGTGCCAGCAGCTCAGACAGGGGTGAAGGGGAAAAACTGTTTTTT
NA	TRBV2	TRBJ1-5	TRBD1	CASSECVATGVKHFNQPQHF	TGTGCCAGCAGTGAATGTGTGGCGACAGGGGTCAAACACTTCAATCAGCCCCAGCATTTT
NA	TRBV2	TRBJ2-1	NA	CASSGAETSYNEQFF	TGTGCCAGCAGTGGGGCAGAAACCTCCTACAATGAGCAGTTCTTC
NA	TRBV5-1	TRBJ2-3	TRBD1	CASSLNRGPQDTQYF	TGCGCCAGCAGCCTAAACAGGGGACCGCAGGATACGCAGTATTTT
NA	TRBV4-1	TRBJ2-7	TRBD2	CASSQLSGPSYEQYF	TGCGCCAGCAGCCAACTTAGCGGGCCGTCCTACGAGCAGTACTTC
once	TRBV19	TRBJ1-4	NA	CASSAHWGVAKLFF	TGTGCCAGTAGTGCTCACTGGGGGGTAGCAAAACTGTTTTTT
once	TRBV15	TRBJ1-5	NA	CATSRARYRAIGLNQPQHF	TGTGCCACCAGCAGAGCCCGATACAGGGCAATCGGCCTGAATCAGCCCCAGCATTTT
NA	TRBV12-5	TRBJ2-3	TRBD1	CASGLWPGQRDTQYF	TGTGCTAGTGGTTTATGGCCGGGACAGAGAGATACGCAGTATTTT
NA	TRBV6-1	TRBJ2-7	NA	CASSEMRLYPPYEQYF	TGTGCCAGCAGTGAAATGAGGTTGTATCCACCCTACGAGCAGTACTTC
NA	TRBV27	TRBJ1-1	TRBD1	CASTVDPGTGDTEAFF	TGTGCCAGCACCGTGGATCCCGGGACAGGGGACACTGAAGCTTTCTTT
NA	TRBV9	TRBJ2-3	NA	CASSVGDREGEDTQYF	TGTGCCAGCAGCGTGGGTGATCGAGAGGGGGAGGATACGCAGTATTTT
NA	TRBV5-6	TRBJ2-1	NA	CASSFSLGQSDNEQFF	TGTGCCAGCAGCTTTAGTCTCGGACAGTCAGACAATGAGCAGTTCTTC
NA	TRBV2	TRBJ1-6	NA	CASSFRVQGNNSPLHF	TGTGCCAGCAGTTTTCGTGTCCAGGGCAATAATTCACCCCTCCACTTT
NA	TRBV5-1	TRBJ2-1	TRBD1	CASSLARRRDSPNNEQFF	TGCGCCAGCAGCTTGGCCCGGCGTAGGGACAGCCCGAACAATGAGCAGTTCTTC
NA	TRBV28	TRBJ1-5	TRBD1	CASRDGTGEILPKNQPQHF	TGTGCCAGCAGGGACGGGACAGGGGAAATACTACCGAAGAATCAGCCCCAGCATTTT
NA	TRBV6-1	TRBJ1-5	NA	CASIGRVGQPQHF	TGTGCCAGCATCGGCAGGGTAGGCCAGCCCCAGCATTTT
NA	TRBV6-1	TRBJ1-5	NA	CASSEARRVGQPQHF	TGTGCCAGCAGTGAAGCCCGCAGGGTAGGTCAGCCCCAGCATTTT
few	TRBV7-9	TRBJ1-2	TRBD1	CASSPDRGLSYGYTF	TGTGCCAGCAGCCCTGACAGGGGGCTCTCCTATGGCTACACCTTC
NA	TRBV19	TRBJ1-5	NA	CASRTRESDQPQHF	TGTGCCAGTAGGACACGGGAGTCGGATCAGCCCCAGCATTTT
NA	TRBV5-4	TRBJ1-6	NA	CASSLVAHYNSPLHF	TGTGCCAGCAGCTTAGTTGCACACTATAATTCACCCCTCCACTTT
NA	TRBV7-2	TRBJ1-2	NA	CASSLASLGGGYTF	TGTGCCAGCAGCTTAGCATCTCTGGGCGGGGGCTACACCTTC
few	TRBV30	TRBJ1-5	NA	CAWSVRGGRVEEPQHF	TGTGCCTGGAGTGTACGGGGGGGCAGGGTGGAGGAGCCCCAGCATTTT
NA	TRBV19	TRBJ2-1	NA	CASSIDQGGPPNEQFF	TGTGCCAGTAGTATAGATCAGGGGGGCCCGCCAAATGAGCAGTTCTTC
NA	TRBV5-1	TRBJ1-2	NA	CASSWATGWGYTF	TGCGCCAGCAGCTGGGCGACAGGCTGGGGCTACACCTTC
NA	TRBV4-2	TRBJ1-1	TRBD1	CASSQGQGRNTEAFF	TGTGCCAGCAGCCAGGGACAGGGTCGGAACACTGAAGCTTTCTTT
NA	TRBV7-9	TRBJ1-1	NA	CASEPLGRVNTEAFF	TGTGCCAGCGAACCCCTGGGCAGGGTGAACACTGAAGCTTTCTTT
NA	TRBV15	TRBJ1-4	NA	CATSIGGGSNEKLFF	TGTGCCACCAGCATAGGGGGGGGCTCTAATGAAAAACTGTTTTTT
NA	TRBV27	TRBJ2-5	TRBD2	CASSLAGGRETQYF	TGTGCCAGCAGTCTAGCGGGGGGGCGGGAGACCCAGTACTTC
NA	TRBV30	TRBJ1-1	NA	CAWSVSGSSTEAFF	TGTGCCTGGAGTGTAAGCGGGAGTAGCACTGAAGCTTTCTTT
NA	TRBV6-1	TRBJ1-5	NA	CASSEATVSNQPQHF	TGTGCCAGCAGTGAGGCGACAGTTAGCAATCAGCCCCAGCATTTT
NA	TRBV7-2	TRBJ2-1	TRBD2	CASSGSAGGRNEQFF	TGTGCCAGCAGCGGATCAGCGGGGGGGCGAAATGAGCAGTTCTTC
NA	TRBV5-4	TRBJ1-3	TRBD1	CASSPGTDRVRNTIYF	TGTGCCAGCAGCCCAGGGACGGACAGGGTGAGAAACACCATATATTTT
NA	TRBV6-5	TRBJ1-2	NA	CASSYLKGLLNYGYTF	TGTGCCAGCAGTTACCTTAAGGGGCTCTTGAACTATGGCTACACCTTC
once	TRBV13	TRBJ2-7	NA	CASSLGHYEQYF	TGTGCCAGCAGCTTAGGACATTACGAGCAGTACTTC
NA	TRBV5-6	TRBJ2-3	NA	CASSLLGPTKTDTQYF	TGTGCCAGCAGCTTGCTGGGGCCCACGAAGACAGATACGCAGTATTTT
NA	TRBV28	TRBJ2-1	NA	CASSLRQDNEQFF	TGTGCCAGCAGTTTACGGCAGGACAATGAGCAGTTCTTC
NA	TRBV11-2	TRBJ1-3	TRBD1	CASSLGPGTGGFSGNTIYF	TGTGCCAGCAGCTTGGGCCCCGGGACAGGGGGCTTCTCTGGAAACACCATATATTTT
NA	TRBV28	TRBJ1-4	TRBD1	CASSSAGQGPWAPNEKLFF	TGTGCCAGCAGTTCCGCGGGACAGGGGCCTTGGGCTCCTAATGAAAAACTGTTTTTT
NA	TRBV19	TRBJ2-1	TRBD2	CASKERGAPRHNEQFF	TGTGCCAGTAAGGAGCGGGGGGCGCCTCGGCACAATGAGCAGTTCTTC
NA	TRBV5-1	TRBJ2-7	NA	CASSRGPPNKWEQYF	TGCGCCAGCAGCCGAGGCCCCCCCAACAAGTGGGAGCAGTACTTC
NA	TRBV6-1	TRBJ1-2	TRBD1	CASTAGQNGYTF	TGTGCCAGCACGGCGGGACAGAATGGCTACACCTTC
NA	TRBV12-5	TRBJ1-5	NA	CASGFGEAQPQHF	TGTGCTAGTGGTTTTGGTGAGGCACAGCCCCAGCATTTT
NA	TRBV5-1	TRBJ2-1	TRBD1	CASSLNGGQGPRGQFF	TGCGCCAGCAGCTTGAATGGGGGACAGGGTCCCCGGGGGCAGTTCTTC